A single sample is the source of the 6 T cell receptor delta chains below, sequenced in a study of γδ T cells in repeated Plasmodium falciparum infection. TCRdb reprocessed the multiplex PCR reads using CATT. Counted here are about 89,000 delta-chain clones, almost 1.5% occurring once; the ten biggest clones make up around 8.3%. Bulk repertoires came from Vgamma9/Vdelta2+ or Vdelta2-negative gammadelta T cells flow-sorted from PBMC. The specimen sequenced was gamma-delta T cells from blood. The receptors stem from a pool of human donors (malaria-infected and uninfected, not separated).

Details on this clone: With only one base between it and a far larger clone, this is likely a read error. Different DNA sequences within this sample yield the same CDR3. DNA of the CDR3: TGTGCTCTTGGGGGACGCCTCCACCTGTTACTAGGGGAAAAATACACCGATAAACTCATCTTT. This encodes CALGGRLHLLLGEKYTDKLIF. The genes are TRDV1 and TRDJ1; tentatively, D is TRDD3 (5 bases). TCRdb leaves out the J gene; it was filled in here by matching the DNA to germline. Germline V gene sequence: CDR1 TSWWSYY, CDR2 QGS. Between the trimmed V and J ends, which lost 4 bases and 0 bases, there was a span of 30 bases. The CDR3 totals 21 residues.

This clone appeared many times. CDR3 in DNA: TGTGCTCTTGGGGATTTCCAAGGGGATACGCCCTCTCCATACACCGATAAACTCATCTTT. As protein: CALGDFQGDTPSPYTDKLIF. The chain links TRDV1 to TRDJ1; 9 bases align to TRDD3. CDR3 length: 20 amino acids. With 3 bases clipped from V and 0 bases from J, the junction kept 17 bases outside the gene matches. Per germline, CDR1 TSWWSYY and CDR2 QGS.

The sample holds many counts of this clone. TCRdb records a much larger clone's protein for this DNA, with a difference at residue 10 that likely arises from a read error; the protein given is the translation of the DNA. The genes are TRDV3 and TRDJ1; 9 bases match TRDD3. After removal of 2 bases from V and 3 bases from J, the junction contained 28 bases not matched to a gene. Germline-derived CDR1 and CDR2 are TVYSNPD and GDNSRS (reference sequence). CDR3 length: 21 amino acids. In DNA form, the CDR3 reads TGTGCCTTTGAGCCGACCTGGGGGATTAGGGCCACTTCGCGGGCTTCCGATAAACTCATCTTT. It yields the protein CAFEPTWGIRATSRASDKLIF. The full variable domain, in which reference TRDV3 and TRDJ1 provide the parts outside the CDR3, is CDKVTQSSPDQTVASGSEVVLLCTYDTVYSNPDLFWYRIRPDYSFQFVFYGDNSRSEGADFTQGRFSVKHILTQKAFHLVISPVRTEDSATYYCAFEPTWGIRATSRASDKLIFGKGTRVTVEP.

This clone occurred many times. The sample contains more than one DNA sequence encoding this CDR3. The CDR3 DNA follows: TGTGCTCTTGGGGGGCTTAGGGGATACGTTTCCGCTTTGACAGCACAACTCTTCTTT. This encodes CALGGLRGYVSALTAQLFF. The chain employs TRDV1 and TRDJ2; 9 bases are shared with TRDD3. The germline CDR1 and CDR2 sequences are TSWWSYY and QGS. V shed 4 bases, J shed 0 bases, and the junction held 12 bases outside the gene matches. CDR3 length: 19 amino acids.

To note about this clone: This DNA's translation and the protein TCRdb lists, from a much larger clone, do not match at residue 15, likely due to a read error; the protein shown is translated from the DNA. The genes are TRDV1 and TRDJ1; D is uncertain. The CDR3 spans 16 residues. Germline V gives CDR1 TSWWSYY, CDR2 QGS. CDR3 nucleotide sequence: TGTGCTCTTGGGGAACTTATCCCCCAAAAGGAGGGTAAACTCACCTTT. Translated: CALGELIPQKEGKLTF.

A note on this clone: The protein TCRdb lists belongs to a much larger clone and differs from this DNA's translation at residue 8, which points to a read error; the protein shown is made from the DNA. The rearrangement links TRDV2 to TRDJ1; 9 bases agree with TRDD3. Germline matching of the DNA provided the J gene here, since TCRdb leaves it blank. V dropped 3 bases and J dropped 3; count of bases not matched to a gene: 10. Germline V gene lookup returns CDR1 GEAIGNYY and CDR2 EKD. The CDR3 covers 16 residues. This chain's CDR3 is CACDVWGMGWADKLIF. The CDR3 nucleotides are TGTGCCTGTGACGTCTGGGGGATGGGGTGGGCCGATAAACTCATCTTT.